This T cell receptor beta chain was obtained from a study of OX40 agonist ivuxolimab in advanced cancers. As for the study more broadly: Ivuxolimab, which targeted the costimulatory receptor OX40 (CD134), was an agonistic, fully human IgG2 monoclonal antibody. Intravenous ivuxolimab was administered to patients every 2 weeks at six dose levels: 0.01, 0.1, 0.3, 1.5, 3 and 10 mg/kg. Among the roughly 50 dose-escalation patients, approximately 20 had hepatocellular carcinoma, roughly 15 melanoma, 9 renal cell carcinoma and 9 head and neck cancer. Peripheral TCRbeta sequencing was intended to test whether TCR sequence diversity was altered and clonal T-cell expansion was caused by ivuxolimab. A male proportion of around 83% and a mean age of approximately 58 years, ranging from about 23 to 90, were recorded for the dose-escalation cohort. The paper covers the monotherapy dose-escalation part of the phase I ivuxolimab trial, which included N = 52 patients. Partial responses occurred in three dose-escalation patients: two with cutaneous melanoma and one with hepatocellular carcinoma. Patients were allowed to have had prior anti-PD-1, anti-PD-L1 or anti-CTLA-4 therapy, and around 41% of the dose-escalation patients had previously received checkpoint inhibitors.

Patients with autoimmune disease history or receiving systemic immunosuppression were excluded from the trial. Peripheral blood for TCR sequencing was collected from all dose cohorts at baseline, on cycle 4 day 1, and on cycle 7 day 1. Samples came from an open-label, multicenter, first-in-human phase I dose-escalation trial of ivuxolimab. Adults with locally advanced or metastatic head and neck squamous cell, hepatocellular, melanoma or renal cell carcinoma were enrolled in the trial. Before TCR sequencing, CD4+ and CD8+ T cells were separately sorted from peripheral blood. The germline V gene encodes CDR1 MDHEN and CDR2 SYDVKM. Trimming costs V 2 bases and J 4 bases, and their ends lie 15 bases apart. Inclusive of the bounding cysteine and phenylalanine, the CDR3 is 16 residues long. The DNA shown is the 48-base CDR3, in frame from base 1. Genomic DNA was isolated from the sorted cells so that the TCRbeta CDR3 region could be sequenced. The immunoSEQ Assay was used to sequence the TCRbeta CDR3 regions. In its TCRdb copy, this immuneACCESS table keeps in-frame sequences only and misses some clones. Where compared with another copy, unresolved V genes explain less than half of these, and the others have no known cause. The sample profile shows under 70,000 clones; more than 75% of them were found once. The ten largest make up 1.1% of the sample.

Regarding this clone: This receptor's antigen is unknown. No clone much larger than this one lies a single base away; base qualities are absent.

Summary of the overall study and its limitations: Partial responders in the 0.1-3.0 mg/kg groups had among the lowest normalized peripheral clonal expansion, especially among CD8+ T cells. At doses of 0.1 to 3.0 mg/kg, clonal expansion of both CD4+ and CD8+ T cells in blood was seen between baseline and week 6. The antigen specificity of the peripheral T cells that underwent clonal expansion was not determined. Low levels of normalized T-cell clonal expansion were also seen in some nonresponding patients. On average, CD8+ T cells showed more expanded clones than CD4+ T cells after ivuxolimab.

This receptor chain uses TRBV28 and TRBJ2-1, with the D gene not clear enough to name. The TCR originated in an adult with an advanced solid tumor such as melanoma, head and neck, liver or kidney cancer. This material consisted of CD4+ or CD8+ T cells sorted from blood, taken in a trial of the OX40 agonist ivuxolimab. The sequenced DNA: TGTGCCAGCAGTTTAAATCTAGGCACAGCATACAATGAGCAGTTCTTC. This codes for CASSLNLGTAYNEQFF.